The 10 T cell receptor beta chains below come from one sample, sequenced in a study of T cells after yellow fever vaccination. MiXCR was run by TCRdb on the 5' RACE reads, yielding one entry per CDR3 protein. Among 150,000 to 200,000 distinct CDR3 sequences listed, roughly 9% were seen once. This sample comprised CD8+ T cells sorted from PBMCs, obtained 45 days after the yellow fever booster vaccination. These receptors originate from a man younger than 35 who received the YFV17D yellow fever vaccine.

This clonotype was counted ten times or more. The chain uses TRBV6-5 and TRBJ2-7, with TRBD1 as a possible D gene (6 bases). This CDR3 spans 15 amino acids. Germline V CDR1 and CDR2: MNHEY, SVGAGI. Trimming took 0 bases from V and 2 from J, leaving 11 bases between them. Here the CDR3 DNA reads TGTGCCAGCAGTTACTCCCTGGACAGCGCCTACGAGCAGTACTTC. Its translation is CASSYSLDSAYEQYF.

The sample holds a few counts of this clonotype. CDR3 sequence (DNA): TGTGCCAGCAGCGCCACAGGGGGGACTAATGAAAAACTGTTTTTT. Encoded protein: CASSATGGTNEKLFF. The chain employs TRBV9 and TRBJ1-4; 8 positions agree with TRBD1. Germline V gene lookup returns CDR1 SGDLS and CDR2 YYNGEE. The CDR3 contains 15 residues. V dropped 3 bases and J dropped 2; count of bases not matched to a gene: 3.

This clonotype was detected a few times. The chain carries TRBV15 and TRBJ2-3; 8 bases align to TRBD2. The CDR3 is made up of 16 amino acids. CDR1 and CDR2 (germline): LNHNV, YYDKDF (reference sequence). J was trimmed by 1 base and V by 5 bases; bases with no gene match: 8. CDR3 bases: TGTGCCACCAGCGGATCACGTAGCGGGGGCACAGATACGCAGTATTTT. This codes for CATSGSRSGGTDTQYF. Drawing the rest from reference TRBV15 and TRBJ2-3, the complete variable domain is DAMVIQNPRYQVTQFGKPVTLSCSQTLNHNVMYWYQQKSSQAPKLLFHYYDKDFNNEADTPDNFQSRRPNTSFCFLDIRSPGLGDTAMYLCATSGSRSGGTDTQYFGPGTRLTVL.

Many counts were recorded for this clonotype. The rearrangement links TRBV7-6 to TRBJ2-5, with 9 nucleotides matching TRBD2. V shed 4 bases, J shed 1 base, and the junction held 7 bases outside the gene matches. The CDR3 sequence is 16 residues long. Per germline, CDR1 SGHVS and CDR2 FNYEAQ. The CDR3 here is CASSSFSGGSQETQYF. DNA of the CDR3: TGTGCCAGCAGCTCTTTCAGCGGGGGGTCCCAAGAGACCCAGTACTTC.

The rearrangement links TRBV19 to TRBJ2-7, with 11 bases fitting TRBD2. Germline loops: CDR1 LNHDA, CDR2 SQIVND (reference sequence). The CDR3 runs to 16 residues. The junction had 8 bases not matched to a gene; V was cut back by 5 bases and J by 2 bases. This chain's CDR3 is CASSPASGGIPYEQYF. CDR3 DNA sequence: TGTGCCAGTAGTCCGGCTAGCGGGGGGATCCCCTACGAGCAGTACTTC.

The gene calls are TRBV9 and TRBJ2-1; 9 nucleotides match TRBD2. CDR3 length equals 16 residues. V lost 0 bases to trimming and J lost 4 bases; unmatched junction nucleotides: 5. Germline V lookup: CDR1 SGDLS, CDR2 YYNGEE. CDR3 in DNA: TGTGCCAGCAGCGTAGAGGGTAGCGGGAGATACAATGAGCAGTTCTTC. It specifies CASSVEGSGRYNEQFF.

This clonotype was detected a few times. The V call is TRBV29-1, the J call TRBJ2-7; a weak D match, TRBD1 (7 bases). V lost 5 bases and J lost 3, with 23 bases in between. This CDR3 comprises 16 residues. Looked up from germline, CDR1 is SQVTM and CDR2 is ANQGSEA. The DNA of the CDR3 is TGCAGCGTTCGTTCAGGGTGGCAGGGGGGATTCTACGAGCAGTACTTC. Encoded protein: CSVRSGWQGGFYEQYF.

This clonotype was picked up a small number of times. A much larger clone is a single base away; this may be a read error. The V gene is TRBV29-1, the J gene TRBJ2-5, with TRBD2 matching over 7 bases. The CDR3 is 13 residues long. Per germline, CDR1 SQVTM and CDR2 ANQGSEA. V lost 7 bases and J lost 1; bases outside the gene matches: 6. CDR3 sequence reads: CSAQGGFQETQYF. CDR3 coding DNA: TGCAGCGCCCAGGGAGGGTTCCAAGAGACCCAGTACTTC.

The rearrangement joins TRBV7-8 to TRBJ2-7, with unresolved D. V was pared by 2 bases and J by 1 base, with 15 bases between. This CDR3 is 16 amino acids long. In germline, CDR1 is SGHVS, CDR2 FQNEAQ. CDR3 DNA sequence: TGTGCCAGCAGCTTAAAGTCCCCGGGCCAATCCTACGAGCAGTACTTC. It codes for CASSLKSPGQSYEQYF.

This clonotype appeared many times. The chain couples TRBV27 to TRBJ2-7; 8 bases map to TRBD1. The germline V gene has CDR1 MNHEY and CDR2 SMNVEV (reference sequence). V was clipped by 5 bases and J by 3 bases; unmatched bases: 6. CDR3 length equals 14 residues. DNA of the CDR3: TGTGCCAGCAGTCCGGGGACAGGAGGCTACGAGCAGTACGTC. Translated, it gives CASSPGTGGYEQYV.